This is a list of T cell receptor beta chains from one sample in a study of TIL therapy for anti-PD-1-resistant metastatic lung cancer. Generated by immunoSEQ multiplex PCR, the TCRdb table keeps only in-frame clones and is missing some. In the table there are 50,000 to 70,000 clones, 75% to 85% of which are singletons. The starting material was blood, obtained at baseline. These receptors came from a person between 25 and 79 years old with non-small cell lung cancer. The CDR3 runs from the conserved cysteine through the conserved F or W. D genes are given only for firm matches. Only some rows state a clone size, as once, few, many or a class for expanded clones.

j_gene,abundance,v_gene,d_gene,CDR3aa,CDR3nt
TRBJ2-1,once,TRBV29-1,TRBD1,CSVRDRANEQFF,TGCAGCGTTCGGGACAGGGCCAATGAGCAGTTCTTC
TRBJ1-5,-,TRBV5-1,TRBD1,CASSRDSSNQPQHF,TGCGCCAGCAGCCGGGACAGTAGCAATCAGCCCCAGCATTTT
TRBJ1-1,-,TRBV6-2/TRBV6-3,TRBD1,CASSYLGRGKIEAFF,TGTGCCAGCAGTTACCTCGGCAGGGGGAAGATTGAAGCTTTCTTT
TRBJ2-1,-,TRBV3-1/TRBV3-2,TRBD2,CASSLLTSGGTYNEQFF,TGTGCCAGCAGCCTCTTGACTAGCGGGGGAACCTACAATGAGCAGTTCTTC
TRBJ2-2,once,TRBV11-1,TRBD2,CASSLTSGDPTGELFF,TGTGCCAGCAGCTTGACTAGCGGGGACCCCACCGGGGAGCTGTTTTTT
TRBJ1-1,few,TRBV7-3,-,CASSLLPNTEAFF,TGTGCCAGCAGCTTACTTCCGAACACTGAAGCTTTCTTT
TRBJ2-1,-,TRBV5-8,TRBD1,CASSPGQGSNEQFF,TGTGCCAGCAGCCCGGGACAGGGGTCCAATGAGCAGTTCTTC
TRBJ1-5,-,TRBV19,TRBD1,CASRRTGHSNQPQHF,TGTGCCAGTAGGAGGACAGGACACAGCAATCAGCCCCAGCATTTT
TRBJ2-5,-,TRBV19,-,CASSDMTRTAETQYF,TGTGCCAGTAGTGATATGACTAGGACCGCGGAGACCCAGTACTTC
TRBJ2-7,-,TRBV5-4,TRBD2,CASSSGTSGPSSYEQYF,TGTGCCAGCAGCAGCGGGACTAGCGGGCCGAGCTCCTACGAGCAGTACTTC
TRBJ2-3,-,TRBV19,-,CASSMAPGTDTQYF,TGTGCCAGTAGTATGGCCCCCGGCACAGATACGCAGTATTTT
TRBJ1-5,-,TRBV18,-,CASSPVGAGSNQPQHF,TGTGCCAGCTCACCGGTAGGGGCAGGTAGCAATCAGCCCCAGCATTTT
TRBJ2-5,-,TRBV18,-,CASSPTRTETQYF,TGTGCCAGCTCACCTACCAGAACGGAGACCCAGTACTTC
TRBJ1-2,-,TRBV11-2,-,CASSFEGNGYTF,TGTGCCAGCAGCTTCGAGGGAAACGGCTACACCTTC
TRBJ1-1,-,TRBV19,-,CASSIKGAATEAFF,TGTGCCAGTAGTATAAAGGGCGCGGCCACTGAAGCTTTCTTT
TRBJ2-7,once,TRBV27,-,CATAGNTYEQYF,TGTGCCACCGCAGGGAACACCTACGAGCAGTACTTC
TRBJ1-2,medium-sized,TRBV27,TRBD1,CASSPEDRANLWGYTF,TGTGCCAGCAGTCCAGAGGACAGGGCTAATCTATGGGGCTACACCTTC
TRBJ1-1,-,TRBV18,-,CASSPPGRTEAFF,TGTGCCAGCTCACCACCGGGGAGGACTGAAGCTTTCTTT
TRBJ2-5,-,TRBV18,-,CASSRDTAQETQYF,TGTGCCAGCTCTCGCGACACGGCTCAAGAGACCCAGTACTTC
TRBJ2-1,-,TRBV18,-,CASSPGQGSSYNEQFF,TGTGCCAGCTCACCAGGTCAGGGGAGCTCCTACAATGAGCAGTTCTTC
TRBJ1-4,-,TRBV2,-,CASSRQSSTNEKLFF,TGTGCCAGCAGCAGACAGAGCTCAACTAATGAAAAACTGTTTTTT
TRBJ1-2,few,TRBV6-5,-,CASKAANYGYTF,TGTGCCAGCAAGGCAGCTAACTATGGCTACACCTTC
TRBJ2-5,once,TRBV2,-,CASSLRQETQYF,TGTGCCAGCAGCCTGAGGCAAGAGACCCAGTACTTC